This T cell receptor (beta chain) was sequenced during a study of blood T cell repertoires in COVID-19. The CDR3 runs to 16 residues. Germline values: CDR1 MGHRA, CDR2 YSYEKL. V trimming: 2 bases; J trimming: 5 bases; junction bases outside the gene matches: 6. Original processing methods: Estimates of nucleated cell counts were drawn from the amplification of reference gene primers. Sequenced by immunoSEQ multiplex PCR; TCRdb stores in-frame clones only, minus some. Clone size and the V and J calls come from that table; the DNA yielded D and trimming. Among over 150,000 clones, 70% to 90% were seen once, and the ten largest hold roughly 8.3%.

This sequence was found in a woman aged 55-69 years with COVID-19, enrolled during active disease. What was sequenced was peripheral blood. This chain uses TRBV4-1 with TRBJ1-5; TRBD1 matches 10 bases. The DNA of the CDR3 is TGCGCCAGCAGCCAATTCCGGGACAGGGGCCATCAGCCCCAGCATTTT. Translating gives CASSQFRDRGHQPQHF.